The 21 T cell receptor beta chains in this list originate from one sample, sequenced in a study of blood T cell repertoires in COVID-19. Here immunoSEQ multiplex PCR was the method, and the copy in TCRdb shows in-frame clones only, minus some. The profile shows 200,000 to 300,000 clones, almost 85% of them singletons. The sample was peripheral blood. The receptors originated from a man in his fifties with acute or convalescent COVID-19.

This clone has just one count. The V call is TRBV15, the J call TRBJ1-5; D gene ambiguous. The CDR3 has 16 residues. Trimming took off 0 bases at V and 0 bases at J, with 9 bases between the two ends. Germline assignment: CDR1 LNHNV and CDR2 YYDKDF (reference sequence). Written as DNA, the CDR3 is TGTGCCACCAGCAGAGACAAGGCAGGTAGCAATCAGCCCCAGCATTTT. Residues: CATSRDKAGSNQPQHF. Variable domain in full (rest from reference TRBV15 and TRBJ1-5): DAMVIQNPRYQVTQFGKPVTLSCSQTLNHNVMYWYQQKSSQAPKLLFHYYDKDFNNEADTPDNFQSRRPNTSFCFLDIRSPGLGDTAMYLCATSRDKAGSNQPQHFGDGTRLSIL.

The chain recombines TRBV5-4 with TRBJ2-7, with 8 nucleotides matching TRBD1. The V gene's germline CDR1 is SGHNT and CDR2 YYREEE (reference sequence). Germline trimming cut 4 bases from V and 0 bases from J; bases unmatched to any gene: 6. CDR3 length: 15 amino acids. CDR3 region: CASSAGQGISYEQYF. The CDR3 DNA is TGTGCCAGCAGCGCCGGACAGGGAATCTCCTACGAGCAGTACTTC.

The rearrangement uses TRBV19 and TRBJ1-5, with D unclear. From germline, CDR1 is LNHDA and CDR2 SQIVND (reference sequence). The germline V and J ends were trimmed by 6 bases and 1 base, with 25 bases remaining between them. This CDR3 spans 19 amino acids. This CDR3 reads CASSLRPQRRGLSNQPQHF. The DNA for the CDR3 is TGTGCCAGTAGCCTCCGGCCCCAACGTCGCGGACTCAGCAATCAGCCCCAGCATTTT.

The chain links TRBV4-1 to TRBJ2-7; D not certain. The CDR3 loop spans 14 amino acids. Trimming removed 0 bases from V and 1 base from J, with 7 bases in between. Germline assignment: CDR1 MGHRA and CDR2 YSYEKL. CDR3 DNA: TGCGCCAGCAGCCAAGAGTGGAGTTCCTACGAGCAGTACTTC. Translation: CASSQEWSSYEQYF.

This chain joins TRBV30 and TRBJ1-5; D is ambiguous. The CDR3 loop spans 15 amino acids. Germline loops: CDR1 GTSNPN, CDR2 SVGIG (reference sequence). V was shortened by 0 bases and J by 0 bases, with 9 bases between the two germline ends. DNA for the CDR3: TGTGCCTGGAGTGTCCCAGGATTTAGCAATCAGCCCCAGCATTTT. As protein: CAWSVPGFSNQPQHF. The full variable domain, rest sourced from reference TRBV30 and TRBJ1-5, is SQTIHQWPATLVQPVGSPLSLECTVEGTSNPNLYWYRQAAGRGLQLLFYSVGIGQISSEVPQNLSASRPQDRQFILSSKKLLLSDSGFYLCAWSVPGFSNQPQHFGDGTRLSIL.

The rearrangement uses TRBV18 and TRBJ2-1; 7 nucleotides align to TRBD2. Germline V gene data show CDR1 as KGHSH and CDR2 as LQKENI. V lost 2 bases and J lost 0; bases outside the gene matches: 10. This CDR3 comprises 18 residues. The CDR3 reads CASSPGRRGNFSYNEQFF. CDR3 DNA sequence: TGTGCCAGCTCACCAGGTAGGCGGGGGAACTTCTCCTACAATGAGCAGTTCTTC.

In this sample, this clone turned up a few times. The chain joins TRBV4-1 to TRBJ2-7; TRBD1 aligns across 8 bases. The germline CDR1 and CDR2 sequences are MGHRA and YSYEKL. Germline trimming cut 1 base from V and 3 bases from J; bases unmatched to any gene: 2. CDR3 length: 14 residues. CDR3: CASSQVGTGYEQYF. CDR3 nucleotides: TGCGCCAGCAGCCAAGTTGGGACAGGCTACGAGCAGTACTTC.

The chain couples TRBV5-1 to TRBJ2-1, with 7 nucleotides matching TRBD2. The germline V gene has CDR1 SGHRS and CDR2 YFSETQ. The ends lost 3 bases at V and 0 bases at J; junction bases unmatched: 3. The CDR3 extends over 15 amino acids. The CDR3 spells CASSWRESSYNEQFF. The CDR3 DNA is TGCGCCAGCAGCTGGCGGGAGAGCTCCTACAATGAGCAGTTCTTC.

The chain combines TRBV29-1 with TRBJ2-2; TRBD1 matches 8 bases. Trimming cost V 5 bases and J 4 bases; bases outside gene matches: 6. Germline-derived CDR1 and CDR2 are SQVTM and ANQGSEA. The CDR3 runs 14 residues. In DNA form, the CDR3 reads TGCAGCGTTAGCAGGGGGCAGGGCACCGGGGAGCTGTTTTTT. Its translation is CSVSRGQGTGELFF.

This rearrangement joins TRBV7-2 to TRBJ1-5; tentative D call: TRBD1 (5 bases). Germline values: CDR1 SGHTA, CDR2 FQGNSA. Deletions cut 6 bases from V and 4 bases from J, with 13 bases between. The length of the CDR3 is 14 residues. The CDR3 here is CASRPSGGNQPQHF. Here the CDR3 DNA reads TGTGCCAGCAGACCATCGGGGGGGAATCAGCCCCAGCATTTT.

The CDR3 DNA reads as TGCGCCAGCAGCCTTGAGGGCAATGAGCAGTTCTTC. The encoded protein is CASSLEGNEQFF. The rearrangement links TRBV4-1 to TRBJ2-1, with D possibly TRBD2 on 5 matching bases. Germline lookup yields CDR1 MGHRA and CDR2 YSYEKL. CDR3 size: 12 residues. Trimming left V 4 bases short and J 6 bases short, with 7 bases between.

Here the CDR3 reads CASSLYGAGDNTGELFF. The CDR3 DNA reads TGTGCCAGCAGTTTATACGGTGCGGGGGATAACACCGGGGAGCTGTTTTTT. This rearrangement joins TRBV27 to TRBJ2-2, with 7 bases fitting TRBD2. This CDR3 spans 17 amino acids. The junction had 7 bases not matched to a gene; V was cut back by 1 base and J by 2 bases. Looked up from germline, CDR1 is MNHEY and CDR2 is SMNVEV (reference sequence).

V is TRBV19 and J is TRBJ1-1; D gene unclear. Trimming removed 6 bases from V and 11 bases from J, with 16 bases in between. Germline V gene lookup returns CDR1 LNHDA and CDR2 SQIVND (reference sequence). The CDR3 loop spans 12 amino acids. For the CDR3, the DNA is TGTGCCAGTAGCAACACTAGATCGCAGGCTTTCTTT. Protein: CASSNTRSQAFF.

This clone was observed a single time. The chain carries TRBV5-4 and TRBJ2-5; TRBD2 agrees at 12 bases. The CDR3 covers 16 residues. Germline assignment: CDR1 SGHNT and CDR2 YYREEE (reference sequence). J was trimmed by 7 bases and V by 4 bases; bases with no gene match: 11. The chain's CDR3 is CASSPTSGGPPGTQYF. For the CDR3, the DNA is TGTGCCAGCAGCCCGACTAGCGGGGGACCCCCCGGGACCCAGTACTTC.

This chain uses TRBV7-8 with TRBJ2-3, with 8 bases matching TRBD2. Trimming removed 5 bases from V and 4 bases from J; junction bases left unmatched: 14. Germline CDR1 reads SGHVS; CDR2 reads FQNEAQ. The CDR3 is made up of 17 amino acids. CDR3 coding DNA: TGTGCCAGCAGCCCGTTATTTGAGCGGGAGTTGGCAGATACGCAGTATTTT. Its protein product is CASSPLFERELADTQYF.

V is TRBV6-5 and J is TRBJ1-2, with no clear D. Germline V gene lookup returns CDR1 MNHEY and CDR2 SVGAGI. The CDR3 is 13 amino acids. V was clipped by 0 bases and J by 5 bases, with 7 bases between them. CDR3 sequence reads: CASSYSIAYGYTF. CDR3 coding DNA: TGTGCCAGCAGTTACTCGATCGCGTATGGCTACACCTTC.

The rearrangement uses TRBV19 and TRBJ2-1, with a possible D match to TRBD2 (6 bases). Trimming stripped 6 bases from V and 0 bases from J, with 12 bases between. Per the germline V gene, CDR1 is LNHDA and CDR2 is SQIVND (reference sequence). This CDR3 is built from 15 residues. The CDR3: CASRISGSSYNEQFF. In nucleotides, the CDR3 is TGTGCCAGTAGAATTAGCGGTAGCTCCTACAATGAGCAGTTCTTC.

The chain uses TRBV27 and TRBJ2-7, with D tentatively TRBD1 (6 bases). Trimming cost V 3 bases and J 0 bases, with 15 bases left between them. Germline V CDR1 and CDR2: MNHEY, SMNVEV (reference sequence). This CDR3 has 16 residues. The CDR3 bases are TGTGCCAGCAGTTTGACCAGGGGCCCTAGCTCCTACGAGCAGTACTTC. Its translation is CASSLTRGPSSYEQYF.

This chain links TRBV29-1 with TRBJ1-2; TRBD1 aligns across 10 bases. Germline lookup yields CDR1 SQVTM and CDR2 ANQGSEA. The CDR3 totals 14 residues. V lost 5 bases and J lost 3; bases outside the gene matches: 6. CDR3 amino acids: CSVSGDRGHYGYTF. In DNA form, the CDR3 reads TGCAGCGTTTCGGGGGACAGGGGACACTATGGCTACACCTTC.

This chain joins TRBV19 and TRBJ2-3; 8 bases align to TRBD1. CDR1 is LNHDA, CDR2 SQIVND, per germline (reference sequence). This CDR3 has 13 residues. V gave up 6 bases and J gave up 5 bases; unmatched junction bases: 4. CDR3 DNA: TGTGCCAGTAGGGACAGGGCGGTAGATACGCAGTATTTT. Amino acid sequence: CASRDRAVDTQYF.

The CDR3 reads CASSFDRGPTNYGYTF. CDR3 DNA sequence: TGTGCCAGCAGCTTCGACAGGGGCCCCACCAACTATGGCTACACCTTC. J is TRBJ1-2 and V is TRBV5-5, with 8 bases that match TRBD1. The CDR3 length is 16 residues. CDR1 and CDR2 from the germline V gene are SGHKS and YYEKEE (reference sequence). V dropped 2 bases and J dropped 2; count of bases not matched to a gene: 8.